The sequence of this T cell receptor beta chain was determined in a study of blood T cell repertoires in COVID-19. Overall study: Spain, Italy and the United States supplied samples that represented acute and convalescent COVID-19. T cells, B-cell-depleted T cells, or PBMCs provided the cDNA or gDNA that served as material.

Clinical histories supplied by participants themselves formed the basis of cohort assignment. This clone was observed a handful of times. V lost 10 bases and J lost 4; bases outside the gene matches: 8. CDR1 is LNHDA, CDR2 SQIVND, per germline (reference sequence). This CDR3 has 14 amino acids. As originally analysed: Reference gene primer amplification gave nucleated cell count estimates. Profiled with immunoSEQ multiplex PCR; TCRdb holds only in-frame clones, not every one. Clone size and the V and J calls come from that table; the DNA yielded D and trimming. The data hold fewer than 300,000 clones, with 85% observed a single time.

This chain joins TRBV19 and TRBJ1-3, with 9 bases aligning to TRBD1. The sample taken for sequencing was PBMCs or T cells enriched from blood (not recorded which). This clonotype was obtained from a woman aged 50 to 65 who had recovered from COVID-19. CDR3 residues: CATTGQGSGNTIYF. CDR3 sequence (DNA): TGTGCCACAACGGGACAGGGTTCGGGAAACACCATATATTTT.